Listed here are 18 T cell receptor beta chains from one sample, sequenced in a study of PD-L1 blockade in urothelial cancer. Sequencing used immunoSEQ multiplex PCR; TCRdb keeps in-frame clones, though not all of them. This table holds about 43,000 clones, 88% found once. The sample in question was PBMCs, obtained around atezolizumab (anti-PD-L1) treatment. Source of these receptors: a woman aged 60-70 years with urothelial cancer.

The chain links TRBV2 to TRBJ1-2; D uncertain. V gave up 5 bases and J gave up 2 bases, with 9 bases separating them. Germline-derived CDR1 and CDR2 are SNHLY and FYNNEI. There are 13 residues in the CDR3. In DNA, the CDR3 is TGTGCCAGCAGTAATCCGGGGAACTATGGCTACACCTTC. Residues: CASSNPGNYGYTF.

This chain joins TRBV4-2 and TRBJ1-5, with no clear D. The V end was cut by 2 bases, the J end by 0 bases, with 8 bases between. The CDR3 consists of 15 residues. Germline loops: CDR1 LGHNA, CDR2 YNFKEQ. CDR3 sequence (DNA): TGTGCCAGCAGCCAACGACACGATAGCAATCAGCCCCAGCATTTT. It encodes CASSQRHDSNQPQHF.

This clone was seen a few times. The chain is built from TRBV7-9 and TRBJ1-1; TRBD1 agrees at 8 bases. CDR3 length: 13 amino acids. Germline CDR1 is SEHNR and CDR2 is FQNEAQ (reference sequence). J lost 11 bases, V lost 11 bases, and 16 bases had no gene match. The CDR3 nucleotides read TGTGCCGGAAAGGCAGGGGGCCAAGGGGAGGCTTTCTTT. It yields the protein CAGKAGGQGEAFF.

This rearrangement joins TRBV27 to TRBJ1-1, with D hard to call. With 3 bases removed from V and 5 bases from J, the gap between germline ends came to 13 bases. Per the germline V gene, CDR1 is MNHEY and CDR2 is SMNVEV (reference sequence). This CDR3 region has 14 residues. CDR3 sequence (DNA): TGTGCCAGCAGTTTTAGTCCGCCTGAGACTGAAGCTTTCTTT. This gives the protein CASSFSPPETEAFF.

The J gene is TRBJ2-1, the V gene TRBV18, with D perhaps TRBD2 (5 bases). Trimming stripped 0 bases from V and 5 bases from J, with 8 bases between. The CDR3 length is 14 residues. The germline gives CDR1 KGHSH, CDR2 LQKENI. In DNA form, the CDR3 reads TGTGCCAGCTCACCACCCCCCGGGGACAATGAGCAGTTCTTC. Translated: CASSPPPGDNEQFF.

The V and J genes are TRBV4-2 and TRBJ1-2; 8 nucleotides match TRBD1. Germline CDR1 is LGHNA and CDR2 is YNFKEQ. There are 13 residues in the CDR3. V was clipped by 7 bases and J by 4 bases; unmatched bases: 5. The CDR3: CASTGQAGYGYTF. The CDR3 DNA sequence: TGTGCCAGCACGGGACAGGCGGGCTATGGCTACACCTTC.

The chain uses TRBV7-8 and TRBJ2-2, with D hard to call. This CDR3 spans 12 amino acids. Per germline, CDR1 SGHVS and CDR2 FQNEAQ. The V gene lost 1 base and the J gene lost 7 bases, with 4 bases spanning the gap. The CDR3 reads CASSLVIGELFF. CDR3 DNA sequence: TGTGCCAGCAGCTTAGTTATCGGGGAGCTGTTTTTT.

The gene calls are TRBV5-4 and TRBJ1-5; TRBD1 matches 8 bases. Germline CDR1 reads SGHNT; CDR2 reads YYREEE (reference sequence). Germline trimming cut 9 bases from V and 2 bases from J; bases unmatched to any gene: 4. The CDR3 has 13 residues. CDR3: CATTQGGNQPQHF. The CDR3 nucleotides are TGTGCCACCACACAGGGGGGCAATCAGCCCCAGCATTTT.

The genes are TRBV28 and TRBJ2-7, with TRBD1 matching 9 bases. Germline V gene data show CDR1 as MDHEN and CDR2 as SYDVKM. After removal of 5 bases from V and 12 bases from J, the junction contained 14 bases not matched to a gene. This CDR3 spans 14 amino acids. The CDR3: CASSGAGTGFVLYF. The CDR3 DNA reads TGTGCCAGCAGTGGCGCCGGGACAGGGTTCGTGCTGTACTTC.

In this sample, this clone turned up a few times. The chain recombines TRBV19 with TRBJ1-1; 7 bases map to TRBD1. The germline V gene encodes CDR1 LNHDA and CDR2 SQIVND (reference sequence). The length of the CDR3 is 18 residues. Trimming removed 5 bases from V and 4 bases from J; junction bases left unmatched: 19. CDR3 DNA: TGTGCCAGTAGTCCTATAGGGGGCCAAAGGGGGCTGGGCACTGAAGCTTTCTTT. Translating it yields CASSPIGGQRGLGTEAFF.

J is TRBJ1-1 and V is TRBV18; TRBD1 agrees at 7 bases. Germline V gene sequence: CDR1 KGHSH, CDR2 LQKENI. The CDR3 extends over 14 amino acids. Germline trimming cut 5 bases from V and 1 base from J; bases unmatched to any gene: 4. The CDR3 coding sequence is TGTGCCAGCTCAGCAGGGACAGAGAACACTGAAGCTTTCTTT. Protein: CASSAGTENTEAFF. Drawing the rest from reference TRBV18 and TRBJ1-1, the complete variable domain is NAGVMQNPRHLVRRRGQEARLRCSPMKGHSHVYWYRQLPEEGLKFMVYLQKENIIDESGMPKERFSAEFPKEGPSILRIQQVVRGDSAAYFCASSAGTENTEAFFGQGTRLTVV.

The chain recombines TRBV15 with TRBJ1-3; D unclear. Trimming stripped 0 bases from V and 0 bases from J, with 6 bases between. The CDR3 extends over 15 amino acids. Germline assignment: CDR1 LNHNV and CDR2 YYDKDF (reference sequence). DNA for the CDR3: TGTGCCACCAGCAGAGAGGGGAGCTCTGGAAACACCATATATTTT. Its translation: CATSREGSSGNTIYF.

The rearrangement joins TRBV27 to TRBJ2-7, with 8 bases identical to TRBD2. Germline V gene sequence: CDR1 MNHEY, CDR2 SMNVEV (reference sequence). The CDR3 has 16 residues. The junction had 8 bases not matched to a gene; V was cut back by 0 bases and J by 4 bases. The CDR3 nucleotides read TGTGCCAGCAGTTTATCCCCTGTAGCGGGACTATACGAGCAGTACTTC. The encoded protein is CASSLSPVAGLYEQYF.

The chain recombines TRBV5-4 with TRBJ2-4, with 10 bases lining up with TRBD2. CDR1 and CDR2 (germline): SGHNT, YYREEE (reference sequence). The ends lost 0 bases at V and 8 bases at J; junction bases unmatched: 5. The CDR3 contains 15 residues. The CDR3 protein is CASSLERGGRDIQYF. For the CDR3, the DNA is TGTGCCAGCAGCTTGGAGCGGGGGGGCAGGGACATTCAGTACTTC.

This clone was recorded only once. The genes are TRBV10-3 and TRBJ2-5; 13 bases line up with TRBD2. The CDR3 sequence is 17 residues long. Looked up from germline, CDR1 is ENHRY and CDR2 is SYGVKD. With V trimmed by 3 bases and J by 3 bases, 7 bases remained unmatched. In DNA, the CDR3 is TGTGCCATCAGTGACCCTGGACTAGCGGGGGCCAAAGAGACCCAGTACTTC. Its translation: CAISDPGLAGAKETQYF.

The chain combines TRBV28 with TRBJ1-5; D is possibly TRBD1 (5 bases). The CDR3 is made up of 17 amino acids. Looked up from germline, CDR1 is MDHEN and CDR2 is SYDVKM. Trimming pared 6 bases from V and 2 bases from J, leaving 20 bases between. CDR3 residues: CASSRGPQVRGNQPQHF. The CDR3 coding sequence is TGTGCCAGCAGCCGCGGTCCACAGGTCCGGGGCAATCAGCCCCAGCATTTT.

V gene TRBV6-4 combines with J gene TRBJ2-1, with 9 bases aligning to TRBD2. V trimming: 0 bases; J trimming: 6 bases; junction bases outside the gene matches: 9. Germline V gene lookup returns CDR1 MRHNA and CDR2 SNTAGT. This CDR3 has 17 amino acids. The DNA for the CDR3 is TGTGCCAGCAGTGACTCGAAGGGCGGGGGGGGTATCAATGAGCAGTTCTTC. Translation gives CASSDSKGGGGINEQFF.

V usage is TRBV6-1 and J usage is TRBJ1-5; no definite D call. Deletions cut 7 bases from V and 2 bases from J, with 12 bases between. Germline assignment: CDR1 MNHNS and CDR2 SASEGT. The CDR3 is made up of 14 amino acids. CDR3 coding DNA: TGTGCCAGCATCTCGACTCATCGCAATCAGCCCCAGCATTTT. It is translated as CASISTHRNQPQHF.